One sample yielded the 27 T cell receptor beta chains listed below, sequenced in a study of cytomegalovirus exposure and HLA in healthy donors. The PCR made use of 60 Vbeta and 13 Jbeta primers. The protocol was immunoSEQ multiplex PCR, while the TCRdb copy is restricted to in-frame clones and leaves out a portion. The sample has under 200,000 clones, 60% to 80% seen once. Material for sequencing was PBMCs. The receptors shown here come from a man aged 45-65 years in good health and CMV-seropositive.

The chain combines TRBV6-5 with TRBJ2-7; 8 positions match TRBD2. This CDR3 has 13 residues. The V and J ends lost 6 bases and 5 bases, in that order; junction bases with no gene match: 6. Germline CDR1 MNHEY, CDR2 SVGAGI. The CDR3 region has the DNA TGTGCCAGCAGCCGCGGGGGGTTCGACGAGCAGTACTTC. It codes for CASSRGGFDEQYF.

V and J are TRBV11-2 and TRBJ2-3; D unresolved. Trimming pared 9 bases from V and 2 bases from J, leaving 9 bases between. Germline CDR1 and CDR2: SGHAT and FQNNGV. This CDR3 has 12 amino acids. The CDR3 sequence: CASLRITDTQYF. The CDR3 DNA reads as TGTGCCAGTTTGCGGATCACAGATACGCAGTATTTT. The whole variable domain, remainder taken from reference TRBV11-2 and TRBJ2-3, is EAGVAQSPRYKIIEKRQSVAFWCNPISGHATLYWYQQILGQGPKLLIQFQNNGVVDDSQLPKDRFSAERLKGVDSTLKIQPAKLEDSAVYLCASLRITDTQYFGPGTRLTVL.

V and J are TRBV7-9 and TRBJ1-3, with D possibly TRBD1 on 5 matching bases. The germline V gene has CDR1 SEHNR and CDR2 FQNEAQ (reference sequence). Between the trimmed V and J ends, which lost 2 bases and 0 bases, there was a span of 17 bases. The CDR3 has 18 amino acids. The CDR3 loop is CASSLWGWGESSGNTIYF. The CDR3 bases are TGTGCCAGCAGCTTATGGGGGTGGGGGGAGAGCTCTGGAAACACCATATATTTT.

The J gene is TRBJ1-2, the V gene TRBV5-1; the D gene is possibly TRBD1 (6 bases). CDR3 length: 17 amino acids. V shed 2 bases and J shed 0 bases, with 17 bases lying between them. CDR1 and CDR2 (germline): SGHRS, YFSETQ. The CDR3 DNA sequence: TGCGCCAGCAGCTTACCACGGGACACCTCTTCTAACTATGGCTACACCTTC. Amino acids: CASSLPRDTSSNYGYTF.

The J gene is TRBJ1-5, the V gene TRBV4-1, with D possibly being TRBD1 (6 bases). Germline CDR1 MGHRA, CDR2 YSYEKL. Trimming removed 2 bases from V and 2 bases from J, with 13 bases in between. The CDR3 is 16 residues long. The CDR3 bases are TGCGCCAGCAGCCAAAGTAGCAGGGGAGGCAATCAGCCCCAGCATTTT. This sequence encodes CASSQSSRGGNQPQHF.

This rearrangement joins TRBV7-9 to TRBJ2-5; D is unresolved. Germline V gives CDR1 SEHNR, CDR2 FQNEAQ (reference sequence). Trimming removed 5 bases from V and 0 bases from J, with 16 bases in between. The CDR3 sequence is 16 residues long. CDR3 protein: CASSPHLTSYQETQYF. As DNA, the CDR3 is TGTGCCAGCAGCCCACACCTTACCTCGTACCAAGAGACCCAGTACTTC.

The chain joins TRBV6-5 to TRBJ2-7; possibly TRBD2 for D (6 bases). The CDR3 contains 14 residues. V was shortened by 2 bases and J by 5 bases, with 13 bases between the two germline ends. Germline assignment: CDR1 MNHEY and CDR2 SVGAGI. CDR3 region: CASSYTPSAHEQYF. The CDR3 DNA is TGTGCCAGCAGTTACACCCCTAGCGCCCACGAGCAGTACTTC.

The V and J genes are TRBV7-6 and TRBJ2-1; the match to TRBD2 covers 10 bases. The V gene's germline CDR1 is SGHVS and CDR2 FNYEAQ. With V trimmed by 1 base and J by 8 bases, 11 bases remained unmatched. This CDR3 is built from 17 residues. The CDR3 DNA is TGTGCCAGCAGCTTAGTAGATGGAGCGGGGGGGCACGATGAGCAGTTCTTC. This codes for CASSLVDGAGGHDEQFF.

The gene calls are TRBV11-2 and TRBJ1-4, with a tentative D call TRBD1 (6 bases). The CDR3 consists of 15 residues. Germline-derived CDR1 and CDR2 are SGHAT and FQNNGV. The V gene lost 6 bases and the J gene lost 3 bases, with 14 bases spanning the gap. CDR3 DNA sequence: TGTGCCAGCAGTCCGGACAGAGGGGCTAATGAAAAACTGTTTTTT. It translates to CASSPDRGANEKLFF.

The genes are TRBV7-2 and TRBJ2-3; 13 bases map to TRBD2. Germline trimming cut 5 bases from V and 1 base from J; bases unmatched to any gene: 3. The CDR3 is made up of 16 amino acids. Germline V CDR1 and CDR2: SGHTA, FQGNSA. The CDR3 DNA is TGTGCCAGCAGCGCAACTAGCGGGGGGGGCACAGATACGCAGTATTTT. This encodes CASSATSGGGTDTQYF.

The chain uses TRBV18 and TRBJ2-7, with 7 bases aligning to TRBD1. CDR1 is KGHSH and CDR2 is LQKENI in the germline V gene. CDR3 length: 14 amino acids. Trimming cost V 1 base and J 5 bases; bases outside gene matches: 5. The chain's CDR3 is CASSPQGRGNEQYF. In DNA, the CDR3 is TGTGCCAGCTCACCACAAGGCAGGGGGAACGAGCAGTACTTC.

The chain is built from TRBV6-5 and TRBJ2-1; 10 bases match TRBD2. V was clipped by 4 bases and J by 9 bases; unmatched bases: 9. CDR3 length: 15 residues. Looked up from germline, CDR1 is MNHEY and CDR2 is SVGAGI. Here the CDR3 DNA reads TGTGCCAGCAGTTCCAGCGGGGGGGGGAGGGGTGAGCAGTTCTTC. It yields the protein CASSSSGGGRGEQFF.

This chain joins TRBV7-2 and TRBJ1-3; TRBD1 is a possible D gene (6 bases). Germline V lookup: CDR1 SGHTA, CDR2 FQGNSA. V lost 3 bases to trimming and J lost 2 bases, with 17 bases between them. This CDR3 has 17 amino acids. DNA of the CDR3: TGTGCCAGCAGCTTCGAGACAGGAGAGATCCCTGGAAACACCATATATTTT. Its protein product is CASSFETGEIPGNTIYF.

The V call is TRBV25-1, the J call TRBJ2-7; TRBD2 matches at 9 bases. The CDR3 extends over 16 amino acids. Germline values: CDR1 MGHDK, CDR2 SYGVNS. Trimming cost V 1 base and J 7 bases; bases outside gene matches: 11. CDR3 residues: CASSESLRGGRGEQYF. CDR3 nucleotide sequence: TGTGCCAGCAGTGAATCGTTGCGGGGGGGTAGGGGTGAGCAGTACTTC.

This clone was seen many times. The chain links TRBV28 to TRBJ1-3; D not resolved. V lost 6 bases and J lost 0, with 6 bases in between. The CDR3 extends over 13 amino acids. Germline CDR1 and CDR2: MDHEN and SYDVKM. The CDR3 coding sequence is TGTGCCAGCAGCGAGGTCTCTGGAAACACCATATATTTT. Amino acids: CASSEVSGNTIYF.

The J gene is TRBJ2-7, the V gene TRBV9, with 11 positions matching TRBD1. The CDR3 sequence is 15 residues long. In germline, CDR1 is SGDLS, CDR2 YYNGEE. V lost 3 bases, J lost 7 bases, and 9 bases stayed unmatched. The CDR3 sequence is CASSGTGGMPWEQYF. The DNA for the CDR3 is TGTGCCAGCAGCGGGACAGGGGGCATGCCGTGGGAGCAGTACTTC.

About this clone: The junction departs from germline at one end; a sequencing error may be responsible. The chain links TRBV7-7 to TRBJ2-7; D ambiguous. CDR3 length: 14 residues. Germline CDR1 SSHAT, CDR2 FNYEAQ (reference sequence). CDR3 in amino acids: CASSLGLYSDEQYF. The CDR3, as DNA: TGTGCTAGCAGCTTAGGCCTATATTCGGACGAGCAGTACTTC. Together with reference TRBV7-7 and TRBJ2-7, the CDR3 gives the full variable domain: GAGVSQSPRYKVTKRGQDVTLRCDPISSHATLYWYQQALGQGPEFLTYFNYEAQPDKSGLPSDRFSAERPEGSISTLTIQRTEQRDSAMYRCASSLGLYSDEQYFGPGTRLTVT.

The chain links TRBV30 to TRBJ1-2; 9 bases agree with TRBD1. This CDR3 is 14 amino acids long. V was pared by 0 bases and J by 7 bases, with 6 bases of the junction left unmatched. The V gene's germline CDR1 is GTSNPN and CDR2 SVGIG (reference sequence). The CDR3 DNA follows: TGTGCCTGGAGTGTAGGGACAGGGAGGCTTGGCTACACCTTC. Translated: CAWSVGTGRLGYTF. The full variable domain, with the rest looked up from reference TRBV30 and TRBJ1-2, is SQTIHQWPATLVQPVGSPLSLECTVEGTSNPNLYWYRQAAGRGLQLLFYSVGIGQISSEVPQNLSASRPQDRQFILSSKKLLLSDSGFYLCAWSVGTGRLGYTFGSGTRLTVV.

This clone was recorded only once. The genes are TRBV2 and TRBJ1-2, with a possible D match to TRBD1 (6 bases). Germline-derived CDR1 and CDR2 are SNHLY and FYNNEI. The CDR3 is made up of 13 amino acids. Trimming pared 7 bases from V and 6 bases from J, leaving 15 bases between. The CDR3 is CASIPEGGHGYTF. The CDR3 nucleotides read TGTGCCAGCATCCCGGAGGGGGGGCATGGCTACACCTTC.

This sequence joins TRBV19 and TRBJ1-2, with no clear D. CDR1 LNHDA and CDR2 SQIVND come from the germline V gene (reference sequence). There are 13 residues in the CDR3. V was clipped by 5 bases and J by 8 bases, with 15 bases between them. CDR3 in amino acids: CASSDTAVEGYTF. The CDR3 DNA follows: TGTGCCAGTAGTGATACCGCAGTGGAGGGCTACACCTTC.

The chain uses TRBV5-1 and TRBJ2-1; 12 nucleotides match TRBD2. Germline-derived CDR1 and CDR2 are SGHRS and YFSETQ. Trimming cost V 2 bases and J 9 bases; bases outside gene matches: 6. The length of the CDR3 is 15 residues. The CDR3, as DNA: TGCGCCAGCAGCTTTCTAGCGGGGGGGCAGGGTGAGCAGTTCTTC. This translates into CASSFLAGGQGEQFF.

The V gene is TRBV5-1, the J gene TRBJ2-3; D possibly corresponds to TRBD2 (5 bases). V lost 1 base, J lost 3 bases, and 24 bases lay in between. CDR1 is SGHRS and CDR2 is YFSETQ in the germline V gene. The CDR3 totals 19 residues. In nucleotides, the CDR3 is TGCGCCAGCAGCTTGAAAGGGTCCTACCGGACTGGAGGAACAGATACGCAGTATTTT. As protein: CASSLKGSYRTGGTDTQYF.

This chain connects TRBV4-1 to TRBJ2-7, with 9 bases fitting TRBD1. CDR3 size: 15 residues. Looked up from germline, CDR1 is MGHRA and CDR2 is YSYEKL. The V segment lost 4 bases and the J segment 5 bases; nucleotides outside the gene matches: 9. CDR3 sequence: CASSPHGTGRNEQYF. The CDR3 region has the DNA TGCGCCAGCAGCCCCCACGGGACAGGGAGAAACGAGCAGTACTTC.

The chain links TRBV7-2 to TRBJ1-1; D remains unclear. This CDR3 comprises 13 residues. Trimming pared 7 bases from V and 0 bases from J, leaving 9 bases between. Germline V gene data show CDR1 as SGHTA and CDR2 as FQGNSA. CDR3 coding DNA: TGTGCCAGCATCCTAGTATTGAACACTGAAGCTTTCTTT. Its protein is CASILVLNTEAFF.

This chain uses TRBV7-8 with TRBJ1-2; 7 bases fit TRBD1. This CDR3 spans 14 amino acids. Germline loops: CDR1 SGHVS, CDR2 FQNEAQ. Trimming cost V 5 bases and J 8 bases; bases outside gene matches: 11. CDR3 loop: CASSPNRGVDGYTF. The CDR3 DNA reads as TGTGCCAGCAGCCCCAACAGGGGCGTCGACGGCTACACCTTC.

V usage is TRBV18 and J usage is TRBJ1-2; 7 bases are shared with TRBD1. The CDR3 is 16 amino acids. Germline V gene lookup returns CDR1 KGHSH and CDR2 LQKENI. Trimming removed 3 bases from V and 6 bases from J; junction bases left unmatched: 13. The CDR3 is CASSPQYRGAKDGYTF. CDR3 bases: TGTGCCAGCTCACCCCAGTACAGGGGAGCTAAAGATGGCTACACCTTC.

This clone has a single count. The chain combines TRBV27 with TRBJ2-1; 11 nucleotides agree with TRBD2. Germline V lookup: CDR1 MNHEY, CDR2 SMNVEV (reference sequence). The CDR3 spans 15 residues. J was trimmed by 3 bases and V by 5 bases; bases with no gene match: 3. The CDR3 here is CASSPLAGGYNEQFF. In nucleotides, the CDR3 is TGTGCCAGCAGTCCCCTAGCGGGGGGCTACAATGAGCAGTTCTTC.